The 7 T cell receptor beta chains below were found in one sample sequenced in a study of PD-1 blockade in classical Hodgkin lymphoma. The time point is: cycle 4 day 1 (C4D1), after 5 to 7 weeks of nivolumab. Following autologous stem cell transplantation, relapse occurred in every patient, and exposure to brentuximab vedotin varied. Magnetic negative selection of thawed PBMCs yielded the CD8+ T cells. Sequenced by immunoSEQ multiplex PCR; TCRdb stores in-frame clones only, minus some. The sample records more than 13,000 clones, approximately 88% being singletons. The sequences come from CD8+ T cells from blood, collected before the fourth cycle of nivolumab. These receptors were taken from a human donor with classical Hodgkin lymphoma.

J is TRBJ2-5 and V is TRBV10-2; TRBD1 agrees at 7 bases. The J call could be wrong; TRBJ2-7 is a better fit for the DNA end. The V gene's germline CDR1 is WSHSY and CDR2 SAAADI. The CDR3 is made up of 15 amino acids. CDR3 region: CASSESGRGFYEQYF. The CDR3 DNA is TGCGCCAGCAGTGAGTCGGGCAGGGGGTTCTACGAGCAGTACTTC.

This chain connects TRBV4-1 to TRBJ2-4; D not certain. V was clipped by 0 bases and J by 0 bases, with 9 bases between them. This CDR3 has 16 amino acids. Germline values: CDR1 MGHRA, CDR2 YSYEKL. The CDR3 reads CASSQEPPVAKNIQYF. In DNA form, the CDR3 reads TGCGCCAGCAGCCAAGAGCCCCCAGTAGCCAAAAACATTCAGTACTTC.

This sequence joins TRBV27 and TRBJ1-6, with D possibly being TRBD1 (5 bases). Trimming stripped 0 bases from V and 17 bases from J, with 14 bases between. This CDR3 contains 13 residues. Germline values: CDR1 MNHEY, CDR2 SMNVEV (reference sequence). The CDR3 DNA reads as TGTGCCAGCAGTTTATCCGCAGGGTCCCCAGTCCACTTT. It translates to CASSLSAGSPVHF.

The count of this clone is one. In DNA form, the CDR3 reads TGTGCCAGCAGCCCGTTATTGAACACTGAAGCTTTCTTT. Protein: CASSPLLNTEAFF. The V and J genes are TRBV7-8 and TRBJ1-1, with no clear D. The CDR3 consists of 13 residues. Between the trimmed V and J ends, which lost 5 bases and 0 bases, there was a span of 7 bases. Germline-derived CDR1 and CDR2 are SGHVS and FQNEAQ.

V and J are TRBV29-1 and TRBJ2-7, with no clear D. Germline V gene lookup returns CDR1 SQVTM and CDR2 ANQGSEA. CDR3 length: 13 residues. V was clipped by 3 bases and J by 0 bases, with 9 bases between them. CDR3 residues: CSVEGSHSYEQYF. CDR3 in DNA: TGCAGCGTTGAGGGCAGTCACTCCTACGAGCAGTACTTC.

V usage is TRBV19 and J usage is TRBJ2-1; D remains ambiguous. CDR3 size: 12 residues. The V end lost 5 bases, the J end lost 7 bases, and 9 bases lay between the germline ends. Per germline, CDR1 LNHDA and CDR2 SQIVND (reference sequence). The chain's CDR3 is CASSPHGNEQFF. In DNA, the CDR3 is TGTGCCAGTAGTCCCCACGGGAATGAGCAGTTCTTC.

The J gene is TRBJ2-1, the V gene TRBV27; no clear D gene. Germline V gives CDR1 MNHEY, CDR2 SMNVEV (reference sequence). The CDR3 totals 12 residues. Trimming took off 4 bases at V and 8 bases at J, with 9 bases between the two ends. DNA for the CDR3: TGTGCCAGCAGTTCCCCCAGAGATGAGCAGTTCTTC. Encoded protein: CASSSPRDEQFF.